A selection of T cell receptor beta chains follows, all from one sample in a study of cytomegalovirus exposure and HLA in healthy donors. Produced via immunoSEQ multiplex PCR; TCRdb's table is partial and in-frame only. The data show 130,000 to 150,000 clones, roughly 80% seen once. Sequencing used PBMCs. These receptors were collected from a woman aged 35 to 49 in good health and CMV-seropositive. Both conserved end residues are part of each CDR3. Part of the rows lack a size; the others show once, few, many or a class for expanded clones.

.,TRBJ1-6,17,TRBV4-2,CASSQAAQGADNSPLHF
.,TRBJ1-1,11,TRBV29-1,CSGQENTEAFF
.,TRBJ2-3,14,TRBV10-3,CALRGAFSTDTQYF
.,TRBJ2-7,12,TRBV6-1,CASRATGIEQYF
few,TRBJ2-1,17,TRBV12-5,CASCPTGLADSYNEQFF
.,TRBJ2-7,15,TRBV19,CASSTSGLASKEQYF
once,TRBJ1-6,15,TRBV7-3,CASSLFGPGDSPLHF
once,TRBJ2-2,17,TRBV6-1,CASSEMGQLTNTGELFF
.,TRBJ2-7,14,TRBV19,CASSTLNSISEQYF
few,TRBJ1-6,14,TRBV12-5,CASGLGQGGSPLHF
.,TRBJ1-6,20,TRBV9,CASTTGGGQGLGSYNSPLHF
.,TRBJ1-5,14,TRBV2,CASSEQGTGQPQHF
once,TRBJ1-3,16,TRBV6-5,CASSYDRGFSGNTIYF
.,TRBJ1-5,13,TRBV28,CASGDRGDQPQHF
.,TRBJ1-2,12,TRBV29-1,CSVGQGQGGYTF
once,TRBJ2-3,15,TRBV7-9,CASSLLAGSTDTQYF
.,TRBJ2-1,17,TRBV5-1,CASSQITSGGSHNEQFF
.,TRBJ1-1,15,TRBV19,CASKSLGTGGREAFF
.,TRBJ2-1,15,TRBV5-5,CASSQSGGSYNEQFF
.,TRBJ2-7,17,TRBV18,CASSPPPGKGVSYEQYF
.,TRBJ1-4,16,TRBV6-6,CASSLGQALTNEKLFF
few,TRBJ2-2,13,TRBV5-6,CASSPRFTGELFF
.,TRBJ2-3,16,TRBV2,CASRRTSGGSTDTQYF
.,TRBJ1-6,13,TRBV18,CASSHGGGSPLHF
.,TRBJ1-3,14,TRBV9,CASNPGISGNTIYF
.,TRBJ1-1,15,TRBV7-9,CASSAQTGGATEAFF
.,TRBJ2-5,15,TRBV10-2,CASSDEGGAQETQYF
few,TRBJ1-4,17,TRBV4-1,CASSLRGEGYVREKLFF
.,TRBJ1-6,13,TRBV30,CAWSPGENSPLHF
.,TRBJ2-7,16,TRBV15,CATSREGGPASYEQYF
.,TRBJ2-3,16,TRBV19,CASSKSSGASTDTQYF
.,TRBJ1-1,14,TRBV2,CASSEWQGRTEAFF
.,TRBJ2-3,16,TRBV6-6,CASRRGTSGGADTQYF
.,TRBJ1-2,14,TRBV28,CASTTGTTTYGYTF
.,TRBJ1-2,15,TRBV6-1,CASRSPGISIYGYTF
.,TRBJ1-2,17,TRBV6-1,CASSEAGTGGVGYGYTF
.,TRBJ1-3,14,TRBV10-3,CAISEISLGNTIYF
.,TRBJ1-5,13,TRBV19,CASSRQGNQPQHF
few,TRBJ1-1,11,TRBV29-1,CSVAGIAEAFF
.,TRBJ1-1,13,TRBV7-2,CASSSDRVTEAFF
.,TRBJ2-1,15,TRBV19,CASSIFSASAAEQFF
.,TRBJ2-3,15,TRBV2,CASSGLAGVTDTQYF
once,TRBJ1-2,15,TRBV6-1,CASKGTGNLNYGYTF
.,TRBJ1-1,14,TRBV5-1,CASSLNGMSTEAFF
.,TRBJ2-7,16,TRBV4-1,CASSQDATATTYEQYF